The sequence of this T cell receptor (beta chain) was determined in a study of blood T cell repertoires in COVID-19. The wider study: Sources were T cells, B-cell-depleted T cells, or PBMCs; the material itself was cDNA or gDNA.

Authors' methods: Using reference gene primer amplification, nucleated cell counts were estimated. The data were produced by immunoSEQ multiplex PCR, yet TCRdb's version contains in-frame clones alone and is incomplete. From that table come the V and J calls and clone size; the DNA was used to work out D and trimming. Of about 70,000 clones listed, roughly 81% are singletons. Germline lookup yields CDR1 SGHNT and CDR2 YYREEE (reference sequence). Trimming took 4 bases from V and 9 from J; bases not matched to a gene: 11. The CDR3 has 15 amino acids. Sequencing used peripheral blood. This TCR was sampled from an elderly man with acute or convalescent COVID-19. This chain links TRBV5-4 with TRBJ2-3, with 10 nucleotides matching TRBD1. CDR3 sequence (DNA): TGTGCCAGCAGCCGCGACGGGACAGGGGTATGGACGCAGTATTTT. Its translation is CASSRDGTGVWTQYF.